The rows below give T cell receptor beta chains drawn from one sample of a study of blood T cells in healthy people across ages. TCRdb called the 5' RACE reads again in MiXCR, with one record for every CDR3 protein. The top ten clones hold 22% of a sample with roughly 800,000 distinct CDR3 sequences, over 45% of them seen once. The sequenced material came from blood. The receptor source for this set is a man aged 25 to 40 in good health. The CDR3 runs from the conserved cysteine through the conserved F or W. D genes are given only for firm matches. Size tells how often a clone was seen (once, few, many) or the class of an expanded clone, and some rows leave it out.

V: TRBV7-9; J: TRBJ2-3; size: -; D: -; CDR3: CASSLKEDTQYF; DNA: TGTGCCAGCAGCCTCAAGGAAGATACGCAGTATTTT
V: TRBV6-5; J: TRBJ2-3; size: -; D: -; CDR3: CASGDPPDTQYF; DNA: TGTGCCAGCGGAGACCCTCCAGATACGCAGTATTTT
V: TRBV27; J: TRBJ2-3; size: once; D: -; CDR3: CASSFLAPSDTQYF; DNA: TGTGCCAGCAGTTTTCTAGCCCCCTCAGATACGCAGTATTTT
V: TRBV29-1; J: TRBJ2-1; size: -; D: -; CDR3: CSVVRQTNEQFF; DNA: TGCAGCGTTGTACGGCAGACCAATGAGCAGTTCTTC
V: TRBV5-1; J: TRBJ2-7; size: -; D: -; CDR3: CASSAGAGTYEQYF; DNA: TGCGCCAGCAGCGCAGGAGCCGGGACCTACGAGCAGTACTTC
V: TRBV10-3; J: TRBJ2-5; size: few; D: TRBD1; CDR3: CAISSSGGRETQYF; DNA: TGTGCCATCAGTAGCTCAGGGGGCCGGGAGACCCAGTACTTC
V: TRBV20-1; J: TRBJ2-4; size: -; D: -; CDR3: CSARGLVVRDNEQYF; DNA: TGCAGTGCTAGAGGCCTAGTAGTTAGGGACAATGAGCAGTACTTC
V: TRBV6-1; J: TRBJ1-4; size: once; D: TRBD1; CDR3: CAIIPGGWNEKLFF; DNA: TGTGCCATCATACCAGGGGGTTGGAATGAAAAACTGTTTTTT
V: TRBV12-3/TRBV12-4; J: TRBJ2-3; size: few; D: -; CDR3: CASSSLGVGTQYF; DNA: TGTGCCAGCAGTTCGTTAGGGGTCGGTACGCAGTATTTT
V: TRBV4-3; J: TRBJ2-6; size: -; D: -; CDR3: CASSQPPAGPRAIPGANVLTF; DNA: TGCGCCAGCAGCCAGCCCCCAGCAGGCCCACGAGCGATCCCTGGGGCCAACGTCCTGACTTTC
V: TRBV7-2; J: TRBJ2-1; size: -; D: TRBD2; CDR3: CASRGLAGGNEQFF; DNA: TGTGCCAGCAGAGGACTAGCGGGGGGCAATGAGCAGTTCTTC
V: TRBV4-2; J: TRBJ2-7; size: -; D: TRBD2; CDR3: CASSQELAGSSYEQYF; DNA: TGTGCCAGCAGCCAAGAGCTAGCGGGGAGCTCCTACGAGCAGTACTTC
V: TRBV20-1; J: TRBJ1-2; size: -; D: -; CDR3: CSAPSLGTAYGYTF; DNA: TGCAGTGCGCCTTCTCTGGGGACTGCGTATGGCTACACCTTC
V: TRBV5-1; J: TRBJ2-7; size: -; D: -; CDR3: CASSLSPGAPEYEQYF; DNA: TGCGCCAGCAGCTTGTCCCCCGGGGCCCCCGAATACGAGCAGTACTTC
V: TRBV7-6; J: TRBJ2-7; size: -; D: TRBD1; CDR3: CASSFTQGDYEQYF; DNA: TGTGCCAGCAGCTTCACCCAGGGGGACTACGAGCAGTACTTC
V: TRBV7-2; J: TRBJ1-5; size: -; D: TRBD1; CDR3: CASSLVGTGGTQPQHF; DNA: TGTGCCAGCAGCTTAGTTGGGACAGGGGGCACTCAGCCCCAGCATTTT
V: TRBV6-2/TRBV6-3; J: TRBJ2-1; size: once; D: -; CDR3: CASSYRAGLLFEQFF; DNA: TGTGCCAGCAGTTACAGAGCGGGCCTTCTATTTGAGCAGTTCTTC
V: TRBV7-9; J: TRBJ2-5; size: many; D: -; CDR3: CASSLAFLGEQYF; DNA: TGTGCCAGCAGCTTAGCGTTTCTGGGGGAGCAGTACTTC
V: TRBV4-3; J: TRBJ1-1; size: once; D: -; CDR3: CASSQDRQRITEAFF; DNA: TGCGCCAGCAGCCAAGATAGACAGAGGATCACTGAAGCTTTCTTT
V: TRBV28; J: TRBJ2-4; size: few; D: -; CDR3: CASSALRLAKNIQYF; DNA: TGTGCCAGCAGCGCACTACGCCTAGCCAAAAACATTCAGTACTTC
V: TRBV29-1; J: TRBJ1-2; size: few; D: TRBD1; CDR3: CSVGGGTGGNYGYTF; DNA: TGCAGCGTTGGGGGGGGTACAGGGGGCAACTATGGCTACACCTTC
V: TRBV20-1; J: TRBJ2-1; size: -; D: -; CDR3: CSVRRAGQTYNEQFF; DNA: TGCAGTGTTAGGAGGGCGGGACAGACATACAATGAGCAGTTCTTC
V: TRBV4-3; J: TRBJ2-2; size: -; D: -; CDR3: CASSQKILARSAGELFF; DNA: TGCGCCAGCAGCCAAAAGATATTGGCTCGGTCCGCCGGGGAGCTGTTTTTT
V: TRBV7-2; J: TRBJ1-1; size: -; D: -; CDR3: CASSPGLSGNTEAFF; DNA: TGTGCCAGCAGCCCGGGACTATCGGGGAACACTGAAGCTTTCTTT
V: TRBV3-1; J: TRBJ2-7; size: -; D: -; CDR3: CASSQRGRRHEQYF; DNA: TGTGCCAGCAGCCAGAGGGGCCGCAGGCACGAGCAGTACTTC
V: TRBV6-6; J: TRBJ1-1; size: -; D: TRBD1; CDR3: CASCWTGADTEAFF; DNA: TGTGCCAGCTGTTGGACAGGGGCGGACACTGAAGCTTTCTTT
V: TRBV2; J: TRBJ1-2; size: -; D: -; CDR3: CASSGGPAGAGYGYTF; DNA: TGTGCCAGCAGTGGGGGTCCTGCAGGGGCCGGCTATGGCTACACCTTC
V: TRBV6-6; J: TRBJ1-5; size: -; D: -; CDR3: CASSYIAQGNQPQHF; DNA: TGTGCCAGCAGTTACATAGCTCAGGGGAATCAGCCCCAGCATTTT
V: TRBV6-2/TRBV6-3; J: TRBJ1-6; size: -; D: -; CDR3: CAGRRSREGSPLHF; DNA: TGTGCCGGGCGACGGAGCCGGGAAGGGTCACCCCTCCACTTT
V: TRBV20-1; J: TRBJ2-7; size: -; D: -; CDR3: CSAREVYQEYF; DNA: TGCAGTGCTAGAGAAGTGTATCAGGAGTACTTC
V: TRBV5-1; J: TRBJ1-2; size: -; D: TRBD1; CDR3: CASSRTGTGGYTF; DNA: TGCGCCAGCAGCCGGACAGGGACAGGTGGCTACACCTTC
V: TRBV5-5; J: TRBJ1-1; size: -; D: -; CDR3: CASSHVTGPTEAFF; DNA: TGTGCCAGCAGCCATGTCACAGGGCCCACTGAAGCTTTCTTT